The 5 T cell receptor beta chains in this list originate from one sample, sequenced in a study of cytomegalovirus exposure and HLA in healthy donors. Vbeta (60) and Jbeta (13) primers were used in the PCR. The repertoire was sequenced with immunoSEQ multiplex PCR; TCRdb's copy has only in-frame clones and lacks some. This sample carries approximately 190,000 clones, around 88% of them seen once, and the ten largest clones take approximately 1.8%. The sample was PBMCs. These TCRs come from a man aged 35 to 55 in good health and CMV-seropositive.

The chain links TRBV5-1 to TRBJ1-2; D is uncertain. CDR1 SGHRS and CDR2 YFSETQ come from the germline V gene. Deletions cut 0 bases from V and 5 bases from J, with 14 bases between. The CDR3 loop spans 15 amino acids. Here the CDR3 DNA reads TGCGCCAGCAGCTTGGAGGCAGGATCTTCATATGGCTACACCTTC. Protein: CASSLEAGSSYGYTF.

This chain connects TRBV28 to TRBJ1-2; TRBD1 matches 7 bases. Germline assignment: CDR1 MDHEN and CDR2 SYDVKM. V gave up 6 bases and J gave up 4 bases; unmatched junction bases: 8. This CDR3 comprises 14 residues. CDR3 residues: CASSIPGQIYGYTF. As DNA, the CDR3 is TGTGCCAGCAGCATACCGGGACAGATCTATGGCTACACCTTC.

This clone was observed once. The CDR3 protein is CASSENEQETQYF. The CDR3 DNA sequence: TGTGCCAGCAGTGAAAACGAGCAAGAGACCCAGTACTTC. The rearrangement uses TRBV6-4 and TRBJ2-5; no clear D gene. Germline values: CDR1 MRHNA, CDR2 SNTAGT. The V gene lost 3 bases and the J gene lost 2 bases, with 7 bases spanning the gap. The CDR3 is 13 amino acids.

V and J are TRBV29-1 and TRBJ2-1; D might be TRBD2 (6 bases). CDR3 length: 14 amino acids. Looked up from germline, CDR1 is SQVTM and CDR2 is ANQGSEA. The V and J ends lost 4 bases and 6 bases respectively, with 16 bases between them. CDR3 coding DNA: TGCAGCGTTGTGGCGGGACGCGCTTTCAATGAGCAGTTCTTC. The encoded protein is CSVVAGRAFNEQFF.

The chain recombines TRBV6-5 with TRBJ1-2; the D is unclear. Per the germline V gene, CDR1 is MNHEY and CDR2 is SVGAGI. This CDR3 has 14 amino acids. With 2 bases removed from V and 2 bases from J, the gap between germline ends came to 9 bases. CDR3 sequence reads: CASSYREGNYGYTF. Written as DNA, the CDR3 is TGTGCCAGCAGTTACCGAGAGGGAAACTATGGCTACACCTTC.